Shown below are 10 T cell receptor beta chains from a single sample sequenced in a study of shared clonotypes between healthy human individuals. Clones were sequenced by immunoSEQ multiplex PCR, and TCRdb holds only the in-frame ones, with some missing. The sample consists of fewer than 650,000 clones, around 81% of them appearing once. Sequencing used PBMCs. The source is a woman aged 40-49 years in good health. Some clones in this sample may be carry-over from other donors' samples.

The rearrangement joins TRBV20-1 to TRBJ2-7; the match to TRBD1 covers 10 bases. The CDR3 totals 11 residues. Germline lookup yields CDR1 DFQATT and CDR2 SNEGSKA (reference sequence). Losses at the gene ends were 6 bases for V and 4 bases for J; bases not matched to a gene: 0. Here the CDR3 reads CSAGQGYEQYF. CDR3 bases: TGCAGTGCGGGACAGGGGTACGAGCAGTACTTC.

V gene TRBV6-6 combines with J gene TRBJ2-7; 7 bases are a match to TRBD1. The CDR3 contains 15 residues. With V trimmed by 7 bases and J by 4 bases, 13 bases remained unmatched. Germline CDR1 MNHNY, CDR2 SVGAGI (reference sequence). The CDR3: CASKQGTIPLYEQYF. The CDR3 DNA sequence: TGTGCCAGCAAACAGGGGACCATCCCTCTTTACGAGCAGTACTTC.

In this sample, this clone turned up a few times. The J gene is TRBJ1-1, the V gene TRBV7-9; D gene uncertain. The V gene lost 5 bases and the J gene lost 6 bases, with 16 bases spanning the gap. The CDR3 contains 14 residues. Germline V gene sequence: CDR1 SEHNR, CDR2 FQNEAQ (reference sequence). The CDR3 region is CASSPSHGRSEAFF. Here the CDR3 DNA reads TGTGCCAGCAGCCCATCTCATGGGAGATCTGAAGCTTTCTTT.

This rearrangement joins TRBV18 to TRBJ1-1; weak D call: TRBD1 (6 bases). V was cut by 1 base and J by 5 bases, with 14 bases left in between. There are 15 residues in the CDR3. From germline, CDR1 is KGHSH and CDR2 LQKENI. CDR3 sequence: CASSPRDRGRTEAFF. DNA of the CDR3: TGTGCCAGCTCACCACGGGATCGGGGGCGGACTGAAGCTTTCTTT. Drawing the rest from reference TRBV18 and TRBJ1-1, the complete variable domain is NAGVMQNPRHLVRRRGQEARLRCSPMKGHSHVYWYRQLPEEGLKFMVYLQKENIIDESGMPKERFSAEFPKEGPSILRIQQVVRGDSAAYFCASSPRDRGRTEAFFGQGTRLTVV.

The chain combines TRBV2 with TRBJ1-1; perhaps TRBD1 as D (6 bases). The CDR3 has 15 residues. The ends were cut back, 7 bases at V and 2 bases at J, with 17 bases in the middle. From germline, CDR1 is SNHLY and CDR2 FYNNEI. The CDR3 DNA follows: TGTGCCAGCACCCAAGACAGGCCCAGAAACACTGAAGCTTTCTTT. This translates into CASTQDRPRNTEAFF. The whole variable domain, filled in from reference TRBV2 and TRBJ1-1, reads EPEVTQTPSHQVTQMGQEVILRCVPISNHLYFYWYRQILGQKVEFLVSFYNNEISEKSEIFDDQFSVERPDGSNFTLKIRSTKLEDSAMYFCASTQDRPRNTEAFFGQGTRLTVV.

In its sample, this clone was seen a few times. The CDR3 bases are TGTGCCAGCAGCCCCCCCCGAGCGGGCGGGGAGCTGTTTTTT. Translation gives CASSPPRAGGELFF. The rearrangement links TRBV7-2 to TRBJ2-2; maybe TRBD2 (6 bases). Looked up from germline, CDR1 is SGHTA and CDR2 is FQGNSA. The CDR3 covers 14 residues. Trimming removed 5 bases at V and 7 bases at J, with 14 bases between.

The chain combines TRBV29-1 with TRBJ2-7, with 9 bases matching TRBD1. The CDR3 runs 15 residues. Losses at the gene ends were 2 bases for V and 2 bases for J; bases not matched to a gene: 7. The V gene's germline CDR1 is SQVTM and CDR2 ANQGSEA. The CDR3 DNA sequence: TGCAGCGTTGAACACAGGGGGCGAATTCCCTACGAGCAGTACTTC. It translates to CSVEHRGRIPYEQYF.

V is TRBV5-1 and J is TRBJ1-3; no definite D call. This CDR3 region has 16 residues. Trimming stripped 0 bases from V and 0 bases from J, with 10 bases between. Germline V lookup: CDR1 SGHRS, CDR2 YFSETQ. The CDR3 DNA sequence: TGCGCCAGCAGCTTGGCCGGCAGGACCTCTGGAAACACCATATATTTT. Its translation is CASSLAGRTSGNTIYF.

V and J are TRBV9 and TRBJ2-3, with D possibly being TRBD2 (6 bases). This CDR3 has 15 amino acids. Germline V CDR1 and CDR2: SGDLS, YYNGEE. Trimming removed 2 bases at V and 6 bases at J, with 16 bases between. CDR3 region: CASSVDKRVHDTQYF. DNA of the CDR3: TGTGCCAGCAGCGTTGATAAGCGGGTTCATGATACGCAGTATTTT.

This clone was seen a handful of times. V usage is TRBV30 and J usage is TRBJ1-1; TRBD1 might be the D (5 bases). This CDR3 spans 13 amino acids. Germline-derived CDR1 and CDR2 are GTSNPN and SVGIG (reference sequence). Trimming took 2 bases from V and 4 from J, leaving 11 bases between them. The CDR3 DNA reads as TGTGCCTGGAGTCCCCGGGGGAGCACTGAAGCTTTCTTT. It encodes CAWSPRGSTEAFF.